The 17 T cell receptor beta chains below were found in one sample sequenced in a study of cytomegalovirus exposure and HLA in healthy donors (dated by TCRdb to about 2017). Library creation used the immunoSEQ multiplex PCR assay. This is the immuneACCESS table as TCRdb keeps it, with only in-frame sequences that have V and J called. A part of the clones is gone; compared with another copy, unresolved V genes explain less than half, and the rest is unexplained. The sample has some 79,000 clones on record, around 94% of them singletons. The biggest ten clones account for 3% to 3.5% of the sample. What was sequenced was PBMCs. Every receptor here comes from a woman between 18 and 29 years old in good health and CMV-seropositive.

V is TRBV7-9 and J is TRBJ1-4; 8 bases map to TRBD1. The CDR3 extends over 14 amino acids. Germline CDR1 reads SEHNR; CDR2 reads FQNEAQ (reference sequence). The trim removed 9 bases at V and 8 bases at J, leaving 11 bases unmatched. DNA of the CDR3: TGTGCCAGTCAGTCGGACAGGGCCAGGGAAAAACTGTTTTTT. This encodes CASQSDRAREKLFF.

J is TRBJ2-7 and V is TRBV6-1; D perhaps matches TRBD1 (6 bases). Germline loops: CDR1 MNHNS, CDR2 SASEGT. The CDR3 runs to 18 residues. V was clipped by 2 bases and J by 0 bases, with 20 bases between them. The CDR3 DNA follows: TGTGCCAGCAGTGAACAAATCCGCAGGGGCCTGAGCTCCTACGAGCAGTACTTC. Its translation is CASSEQIRRGLSSYEQYF.

V usage is TRBV11-2 and J usage is TRBJ2-3; 13 bases match TRBD2. The germline CDR1 and CDR2 sequences are SGHAT and FQNNGV. CDR3 length equals 16 residues. V gave up 0 bases and J gave up 4 bases; unmatched junction bases: 1. CDR3 nucleotide sequence: TGTGCCAGCAGCTTAGAACTAGCGGGAGGGCCAGATACGCAGTATTTT. Protein sequence: CASSLELAGGPDTQYF. Supplemented by reference TRBV11-2 and TRBJ2-3, the full variable domain reads EAGVAQSPRYKIIEKRQSVAFWCNPISGHATLYWYQQILGQGPKLLIQFQNNGVVDDSQLPKDRFSAERLKGVDSTLKIQPAKLEDSAVYLCASSLELAGGPDTQYFGPGTRLTVL.

This clone was counted only a few times. The chain employs TRBV5-8 and TRBJ2-1; 11 bases are shared with TRBD2. The CDR3 spans 15 residues. Unmatched junction bases numbered 8, after V lost 4 bases and J lost 8 bases. The germline V gene has CDR1 SGHTS and CDR2 YDEGEE. CDR3 region: CASSRTSGRGHEQFF. The DNA for the CDR3 is TGTGCCAGCAGCCGAACTAGCGGGAGAGGCCATGAGCAGTTCTTC.

The chain carries TRBV11-2 and TRBJ2-1, with D unresolved. The CDR3 runs to 13 residues. Trimming took 5 bases from V and 13 from J, leaving 18 bases between them. Germline-derived CDR1 and CDR2 are SGHAT and FQNNGV. CDR3 in DNA: TGTGCCAGCAGCACAAGCATTGTGGGCCCTCAGTTCTTC. It codes for CASSTSIVGPQFF.

Worth noting for this clone: This sample also contains other DNA sequences that code for the same CDR3. The chain recombines TRBV28 with TRBJ1-1, with D uncertain. From germline, CDR1 is MDHEN and CDR2 SYDVKM. Trimming pared 5 bases from V and 4 bases from J, leaving 8 bases between. This CDR3 contains 12 residues. The CDR3 sequence is CASSTGGTEAFF. CDR3 in DNA: TGTGCCAGCAGTACGGGAGGCACTGAAGCTTTCTTT.

This clone is a singleton in its sample. The genes are TRBV10-2 and TRBJ2-1; 9 bases are shared with TRBD1. This CDR3 is 17 amino acids long. V was pared by 3 bases and J by 2 bases, with 8 bases of the junction left unmatched. Germline loops: CDR1 WSHSY, CDR2 SAAADI. The DNA for the CDR3 is TGCGCCAGCAGTGACTTAGGGGGACAGGGAACCTACAATGAGCAGTTCTTC. It specifies CASSDLGGQGTYNEQFF.

The rearrangement links TRBV9 to TRBJ1-3; D remains ambiguous. Trimming removed 0 bases from V and 3 bases from J, with 10 bases in between. The length of the CDR3 is 15 residues. Germline assignment: CDR1 SGDLS and CDR2 YYNGEE. The CDR3 DNA reads TGTGCCAGCAGCGTAGGGCAGTCTGGTGGAAACACCATATATTTT. It yields the protein CASSVGQSGGNTIYF.

The chain couples TRBV18 to TRBJ1-1, with unresolved D. Trimming left V 3 bases short and J 4 bases short, with 15 bases between. The germline CDR1 and CDR2 sequences are KGHSH and LQKENI. The CDR3 length is 15 residues. The chain's CDR3 is CASSPLDGGITEAFF. CDR3 bases: TGTGCCAGCTCACCCTTGGACGGAGGAATCACTGAAGCTTTCTTT.

This chain links TRBV5-1 with TRBJ1-1; D remains ambiguous. The CDR3 has 15 amino acids. The V gene lost 0 bases and the J gene lost 1 base, with 10 bases spanning the gap. Germline-derived CDR1 and CDR2 are SGHRS and YFSETQ. In DNA, the CDR3 is TGCGCCAGCAGCTTGGTTGTCACTTCGAACACTGAAGCTTTCTTT. This sequence encodes CASSLVVTSNTEAFF.

V is TRBV11-2 and J is TRBJ2-7; 11 bases agree with TRBD1. Germline V gene lookup returns CDR1 SGHAT and CDR2 FQNNGV. CDR3 length: 17 amino acids. The junction had 9 bases not matched to a gene; V was cut back by 1 base and J by 4 bases. CDR3 region: CASSLGPGQGVLYEQYF. The CDR3 nucleotides are TGTGCCAGCAGCTTAGGGCCGGGACAGGGGGTATTATACGAGCAGTACTTC.

The chain combines TRBV9 with TRBJ2-5, with 8 bases that match TRBD1. Trimming cost V 3 bases and J 2 bases; bases outside gene matches: 3. Germline V gene data show CDR1 as SGDLS and CDR2 as YYNGEE. The CDR3 length is 14 residues. The CDR3 spells CASSAGTGQETQYF. The CDR3 DNA follows: TGTGCCAGCAGCGCCGGGACAGGACAAGAGACCCAGTACTTC. Combining the CDR3 with reference TRBV9 and TRBJ2-5 gives the whole variable domain DSGVTQTPKHLITATGQRVTLRCSPRSGDLSVYWYQQSLDQGLQFLIQYYNGEERAKGNILERFSAQQFPDLHSELNLSSLELGDSALYFCASSAGTGQETQYFGPGTRLLVL.

The chain employs TRBV28 and TRBJ2-5; 11 positions match TRBD1. The junction had 3 bases not matched to a gene; V was cut back by 6 bases and J by 3 bases. CDR1 MDHEN and CDR2 SYDVKM come from the germline V gene. The CDR3 covers 14 residues. The CDR3 protein is CASRTGQGEETQYF. The CDR3 DNA reads as TGTGCCAGCAGAACGGGACAGGGGGAAGAGACCCAGTACTTC.

The chain has TRBV5-1 and TRBJ2-1, with D possibly TRBD2 on 6 matching bases. Trimming took off 2 bases at V and 7 bases at J, with 22 bases between the two ends. CDR1 and CDR2 (germline): SGHRS, YFSETQ. This CDR3 is 17 amino acids long. CDR3 sequence reads: CASSFNPTGTSRNEQFF. The CDR3 nucleotides are TGCGCCAGCAGCTTCAATCCTACCGGGACTTCCAGGAATGAGCAGTTCTTC.

V usage is TRBV15 and J usage is TRBJ1-2, with 9 bases lining up with TRBD1. CDR1 is LNHNV and CDR2 is YYDKDF in the germline V gene (reference sequence). This CDR3 is 15 amino acids long. V lost 2 bases, J lost 4 bases, and 5 bases stayed unmatched. Here the CDR3 reads CATSRRQGGSYGYTF. The CDR3 DNA reads TGTGCCACCAGCAGAAGACAGGGGGGCTCCTATGGCTACACCTTC.

The V call is TRBV29-1, the J call TRBJ2-3; tentatively, D is TRBD1 (5 bases). The germline gives CDR1 SQVTM, CDR2 ANQGSEA. This CDR3 is built from 15 residues. V was pared by 4 bases and J by 2 bases, with 16 bases between. The CDR3: CSVARQGSDTDTQYF. The DNA of the CDR3 is TGCAGCGTTGCGCGCCAGGGTTCCGACACAGATACGCAGTATTTT.

This sequence joins TRBV6-5 and TRBJ2-7; possibly TRBD2 for D (6 bases). Deletions cut 0 bases from V and 2 bases from J, with 11 bases between. Germline V gene lookup returns CDR1 MNHEY and CDR2 SVGAGI. The CDR3 is 15 residues long. CDR3 protein: CASSYSLGLAYEQYF. CDR3 bases: TGTGCCAGCAGTTACTCTTTGGGACTGGCCTACGAGCAGTACTTC.